A selection of T cell receptor beta chains follows, all from one sample in a study of CD8 T cells in Susac syndrome. A single record per CDR3 protein comes from TCRdb applying MiXCR to the immunoSEQ multiplex PCR reads. The table shows more than 120,000 distinct CDR3 sequences, with approximately 94% occurring only once. The sequenced material came from CD4+ T cells from PBMCs. The receptors were gathered from a human donor in good health. Both conserved end residues are part of each CDR3. D genes are given only for firm matches. Clone size is shown for a subset of rows, as once, few, many or a class of expanded clone.

V gene: TRBV2
J gene: TRBJ2-3
D gene: .
clone size: .
CDR3 protein: CASRVRVQADTQYF
CDR3 DNA: TGTGCCAGCAGGGTGAGGGTCCAGGCAGATACGCAGTATTTT

V gene: TRBV9
J gene: TRBJ2-2
D gene: TRBD2
clone size: .
CDR3 protein: CASSWGTSGTGELFF
CDR3 DNA: TGTGCCAGCAGCTGGGGGACTAGCGGCACCGGGGAGCTGTTTTTT

V gene: TRBV29-1
J gene: TRBJ1-1
D gene: TRBD1
clone size: .
CDR3 protein: CSATKGQGTEAFF
CDR3 DNA: TGCAGCGCCACAAAGGGACAGGGCACTGAAGCTTTCTTT

V gene: TRBV2
J gene: TRBJ2-2
D gene: .
clone size: .
CDR3 protein: CASSVEGNTGELFF
CDR3 DNA: TGTGCCAGCAGTGTGGAGGGGAACACCGGGGAGCTGTTTTTT

V gene: TRBV20-1
J gene: TRBJ2-1
D gene: .
clone size: .
CDR3 protein: CSAVADYLYNEQFF
CDR3 DNA: TGCAGTGCTGTTGCAGACTATCTGTACAATGAGCAGTTCTTC

V gene: TRBV27
J gene: TRBJ2-1
D gene: TRBD2
clone size: .
CDR3 protein: CASSSRLAGEQFF
CDR3 DNA: TGTGCCAGCAGTTCACGACTAGCGGGTGAGCAGTTCTTC

V gene: TRBV6-5
J gene: TRBJ1-2
D gene: .
clone size: once
CDR3 protein: CATVPDTGYGYTF
CDR3 DNA: TGTGCTACAGTCCCTGACACGGGGTATGGCTACACCTTC

V gene: TRBV20-1
J gene: TRBJ1-2
D gene: .
clone size: .
CDR3 protein: CSARVGENYGYTF
CDR3 DNA: TGCAGTGCTAGAGTCGGGGAGAACTATGGCTACACCTTC

V gene: TRBV5-1
J gene: TRBJ2-5
D gene: .
clone size: once
CDR3 protein: CASSLGLYGETQYF
CDR3 DNA: TGCGCCAGCAGCTTGGGACTATATGGGGAGACCCAGTACTTC

V gene: TRBV28
J gene: TRBJ2-7
D gene: TRBD2
clone size: .
CDR3 protein: CASSRGLVGTSGVWYF
CDR3 DNA: TGTGCCAGCAGCCGCGGACTGGTCGGGACTAGCGGGGTATGGTACTTC

V gene: TRBV30
J gene: TRBJ2-4
D gene: .
clone size: .
CDR3 protein: CAWSRLAENNIQYF
CDR3 DNA: TGTGCCTGGAGTCGGTTGGCGGAGAACAACATTCAGTACTTC

V gene: TRBV29-1
J gene: TRBJ2-2
D gene: TRBD2
clone size: .
CDR3 protein: CSVAHLTSGSPGELFF
CDR3 DNA: TGCAGCGTCGCACACTTGACTAGCGGGAGCCCCGGGGAGCTGTTTTTT

V gene: TRBV20-1
J gene: TRBJ2-7
D gene: .
clone size: .
CDR3 protein: CSAHKPGLSYEQYF
CDR3 DNA: TGCAGTGCTCATAAACCGGGACTTTCCTACGAGCAGTACTTC

V gene: TRBV2
J gene: TRBJ2-5
D gene: TRBD1
clone size: .
CDR3 protein: CASSYRTGRETQYF
CDR3 DNA: TGTGCCAGCAGCTACCGGACAGGGAGAGAGACCCAGTACTTC

V gene: TRBV12-3/TRBV12-4
J gene: TRBJ2-1
D gene: TRBD2
clone size: .
CDR3 protein: CASSLTAGTSGRGEQFF
CDR3 DNA: TGTGCCAGCAGTTTAACCGCCGGGACTAGCGGGAGGGGTGAGCAGTTCTTC

V gene: TRBV6-5
J gene: TRBJ2-2
D gene: .
clone size: .
CDR3 protein: CASSYLNTGELFF
CDR3 DNA: TGTGCCAGCAGTTACTTGAACACCGGGGAGCTGTTTTTT

V gene: TRBV28
J gene: TRBJ2-3
D gene: .
clone size: .
CDR3 protein: CASRPSDRTDTQYF
CDR3 DNA: TGTGCCAGCAGGCCTAGCGACCGCACAGATACGCAGTATTTT

V gene: TRBV29-1
J gene: TRBJ1-1
D gene: TRBD1
clone size: once
CDR3 protein: CSVEDRPARGWNTEAFF
CDR3 DNA: TGCAGCGTTGAAGATCGGCCCGCCAGGGGGTGGAACACTGAAGCTTTCTTT

V gene: TRBV27
J gene: TRBJ2-1
D gene: TRBD2
clone size: .
CDR3 protein: CASRLVEREDHEQFF
CDR3 DNA: TGTGCCAGCCGCCTGGTGGAGCGGGAGGACCATGAGCAGTTCTTC

V gene: TRBV20-1
J gene: TRBJ2-7
D gene: TRBD2
clone size: few
CDR3 protein: CSARRPSGYEQYF
CDR3 DNA: TGCAGTGCTAGACGCCCTAGCGGCTACGAGCAGTACTTC

V gene: TRBV19
J gene: TRBJ1-5
D gene: .
clone size: few
CDR3 protein: CASTPTSGGNQPQHF
CDR3 DNA: TGTGCCAGTACCCCAACCTCAGGGGGCAATCAGCCCCAGCATTTT

V gene: TRBV28
J gene: TRBJ1-5
D gene: .
clone size: .
CDR3 protein: CASSPNNQPQHF
CDR3 DNA: TGTGCCAGCAGTCCCAATAATCAGCCCCAGCATTTT

V gene: TRBV29-1
J gene: TRBJ2-1
D gene: .
clone size: .
CDR3 protein: CSVERLSSYNEQFF
CDR3 DNA: TGCAGCGTTGAGAGGTTGAGCTCCTACAATGAGCAGTTCTTC

V gene: TRBV6-1
J gene: TRBJ2-5
D gene: .
clone size: .
CDR3 protein: CASSEVRGETQYF
CDR3 DNA: TGTGCCAGCAGTGAAGTAAGGGGGGAGACCCAGTACTTC

V gene: TRBV19
J gene: TRBJ2-5
D gene: TRBD2
clone size: .
CDR3 protein: CASSIAPGWSGSETQYF
CDR3 DNA: TGTGCCAGTAGTATTGCCCCAGGGTGGAGCGGGAGCGAGACCCAGTACTTC

V gene: TRBV2
J gene: TRBJ1-2
D gene: .
clone size: .
CDR3 protein: CASSEGSGNYGYTF
CDR3 DNA: TGTGCCAGCAGTGAAGGCTCAGGGAACTATGGCTACACCTTC

V gene: TRBV7-2
J gene: TRBJ2-3
D gene: .
clone size: .
CDR3 protein: CASSLRVPEGTDTQYF
CDR3 DNA: TGTGCCAGCAGCTTAAGGGTGCCCGAGGGGACAGATACGCAGTATTTT

V gene: TRBV27
J gene: TRBJ2-2
D gene: .
clone size: few
CDR3 protein: CASSLAGAGTGELFF
CDR3 DNA: TGTGCCAGCAGTTTAGCGGGGGCCGGAACCGGGGAGCTGTTTTTT

V gene: TRBV20-1
J gene: TRBJ2-2
D gene: .
clone size: .
CDR3 protein: CSARDFRDANTGELFF
CDR3 DNA: TGCAGTGCTAGAGATTTTCGCGACGCGAACACCGGGGAGCTGTTTTTT

V gene: TRBV20-1
J gene: TRBJ1-4
D gene: TRBD1
clone size: .
CDR3 protein: CSARETGVEKLFF
CDR3 DNA: TGCAGTGCTAGAGAAACAGGGGTGGAAAAACTGTTTTTT

V gene: TRBV4-1
J gene: TRBJ2-4
D gene: TRBD1
clone size: .
CDR3 protein: CASSQGGQGGLAKNIQYF
CDR3 DNA: TGCGCCAGCAGCCAAGGCGGACAGGGCGGCCTAGCCAAAAACATTCAGTACTTC